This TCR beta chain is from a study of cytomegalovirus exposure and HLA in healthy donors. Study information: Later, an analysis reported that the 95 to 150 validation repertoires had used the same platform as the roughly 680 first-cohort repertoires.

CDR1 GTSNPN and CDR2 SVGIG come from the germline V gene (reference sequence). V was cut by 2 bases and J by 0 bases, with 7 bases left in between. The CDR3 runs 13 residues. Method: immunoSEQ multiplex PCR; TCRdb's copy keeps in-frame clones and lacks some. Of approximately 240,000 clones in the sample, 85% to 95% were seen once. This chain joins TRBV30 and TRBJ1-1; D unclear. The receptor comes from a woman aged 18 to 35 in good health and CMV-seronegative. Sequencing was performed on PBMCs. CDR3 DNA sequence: TGTGCCTGGAGTCCTACCTTGAACACTGAAGCTTTCTTT. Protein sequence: CAWSPTLNTEAFF.